The next 5 T cell receptor beta chains were all read from a single sample in a study of T cells expressing NK-cell markers. One entry per CDR3 protein, without DNA, is what TCRdb gives after re-calling the 5' RACE reads. The table for this sample gives 440,000 or so distinct CDR3 sequences. The sample was blood T cells: a sorted CD56 or NKG2C T cell subset, CD4+ or CD8+ T cells, or bulk PBMC T cells (not recorded which). The receptors here all came from a woman aged 18 to 75 in good health.

The chain joins TRBV20-1 to TRBJ1-1; absent DNA, TCRdb's TRBD1 call cannot be checked. The length of the CDR3 is 15 residues. CDR1 and CDR2 from the germline V gene are DFQATT and SNEGSKA (reference sequence). CDR3 region: CSAPNHPDRVTEAFF.

The rearrangement links TRBV6-2 or TRBV6-3 to TRBJ1-4; TCRdb returns TRBD1, unconfirmable since there is no DNA. Germline CDR1 and CDR2: MNHEY and SVGEGT. The CDR3 has 19 residues. The CDR3 loop is CASSYPPETGVSTNEKLFF.

This chain uses TRBV4-3 with TRBJ2-1; the D call of TRBD1 rests on TCRdb alone, since no DNA is present to check it. Germline V gives CDR1 LGHNA, CDR2 YSLEER. This CDR3 region has 16 residues. This chain's CDR3 is CASSRRRDRGPNEQFF.

The chain is built from TRBV12-3 or TRBV12-4 and TRBJ2-3; TCRdb lists TRBD2, though no DNA is available to test this call. This CDR3 is 15 amino acids long. The CDR3 sequence: CASSLGTSGRDTQYF.

V gene TRBV7-2 combines with J gene TRBJ1-4; TCRdb returns TRBD1, unconfirmable since there is no DNA. The CDR3 extends over 15 amino acids. Germline assignment: CDR1 SGHTA and CDR2 FQGNSA. The chain's CDR3 is CASSLGGAENEKLFF.